This TCR beta chain emerged from a study of T cell responses to AZD1222 COVID-19 vaccine. General study points: Of spike-specific TCRs, nearly half reportedly target regions left unmutated in variants.

Profiled with immunoSEQ multiplex PCR; TCRdb holds only in-frame clones, not every one. The table lists about 210,000 clones, 94% of them singletons. A remark on this clone: Its antigen is undetermined.

This CDR3 spans 15 amino acids. V shed 5 bases and J 4 bases; nucleotides not matched to a gene: 10. Germline lookup yields CDR1 MNHEY and CDR2 SVGEGT. The chain employs TRBV6-2 or TRBV6-3 and TRBJ1-1; 7 bases map to TRBD1. The clonotype originates from an adult who received the MenACWY meningococcal vaccine as a control. This specimen consisted of peripheral blood, obtained 28 days after the second dose of the MenACWY control vaccine. This CDR3 reads CASSEEGTVITEAFF. CDR3 DNA: TGTGCCAGCAGTGAGGAGGGGACAGTAATCACTGAAGCTTTCTTT.